These 4 T cell receptor beta chains were all obtained from the same sample, sequenced in a study of T cell responses to AZD1222 COVID-19 vaccine. Sequencing used immunoSEQ multiplex PCR; TCRdb keeps in-frame clones, though not all of them. The sample yields fewer than 90,000 clones, approximately 90% seen once. The sample consisted of peripheral blood, taken on day 0 of AZD1222 vaccination. Receptors originate from an adult in good health.

The V and J genes are TRBV10-1 and TRBJ1-2, with unresolved D. The CDR3 runs 8 residues. The germline gives CDR1 WNHNN, CDR2 SYGVQD (reference sequence). CDR3 nucleotide sequence: TGCACCGTCAGCGGCTACACCTTC. This codes for CTVSGYTF.

J is TRBJ1-2 and V is TRBV28; no clear D. V gave up 7 bases and J gave up 4 bases, with 19 bases separating them. The CDR3 length is 15 residues. Germline assignment: CDR1 MDHEN and CDR2 SYDVKM. Here the CDR3 DNA reads TGTGCCAGCACTGTGGGCACCTTTACGTTCTATGGCTACACCTTC. Translation: CASTVGTFTFYGYTF.

V gene TRBV14 combines with J gene TRBJ1-3; D is unresolved. There are 15 residues in the CDR3. V was clipped by 1 base and J by 2 bases, with 9 bases between them. Germline CDR1 and CDR2: SGHDN and FVKESK. CDR3 DNA sequence: TGTGCCAGCAGCCAAGTATCGGGAACTGGAAACACCATATATTTT. This gives the protein CASSQVSGTGNTIYF.

The gene calls are TRBV4-2 and TRBJ1-2, with TRBD1 identical over 8 bases. Germline CDR1 is LGHNA and CDR2 is YNFKEQ. V gave up 2 bases and J gave up 1 base; unmatched junction bases: 3. The CDR3 loop spans 15 amino acids. The CDR3 coding sequence is TGTGCCAGCAGCCAACTTGACAGGGGTAACTATGGCTACACCTTC. Residues: CASSQLDRGNYGYTF.